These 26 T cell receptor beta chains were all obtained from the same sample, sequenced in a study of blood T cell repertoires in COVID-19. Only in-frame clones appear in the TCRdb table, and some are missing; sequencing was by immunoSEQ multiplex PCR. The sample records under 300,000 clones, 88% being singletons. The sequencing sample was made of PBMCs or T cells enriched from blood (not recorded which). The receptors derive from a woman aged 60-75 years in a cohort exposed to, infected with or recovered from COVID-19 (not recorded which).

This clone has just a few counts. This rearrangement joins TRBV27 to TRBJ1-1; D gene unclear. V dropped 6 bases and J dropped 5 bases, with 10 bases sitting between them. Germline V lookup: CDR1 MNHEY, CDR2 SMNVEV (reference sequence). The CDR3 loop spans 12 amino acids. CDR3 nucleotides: TGTGCCAGCAGCAGGCCTGGAACTGAAGCTTTCTTT. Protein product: CASSRPGTEAFF.

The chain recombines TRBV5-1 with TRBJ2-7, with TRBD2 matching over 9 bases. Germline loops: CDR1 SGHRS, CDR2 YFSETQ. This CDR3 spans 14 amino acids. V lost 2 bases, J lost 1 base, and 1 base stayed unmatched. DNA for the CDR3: TGCGCCAGCAGCTTTACTAGCGGGTCCTACGAGCAGTACTTC. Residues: CASSFTSGSYEQYF.

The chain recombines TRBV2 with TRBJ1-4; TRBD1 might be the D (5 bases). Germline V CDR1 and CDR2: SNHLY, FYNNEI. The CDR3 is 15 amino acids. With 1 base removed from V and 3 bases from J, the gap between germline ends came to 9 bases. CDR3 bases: TGTGCCAGCAGTGAAGAAGGGGTGGCTAATGAAAAACTGTTTTTT. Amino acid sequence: CASSEEGVANEKLFF.

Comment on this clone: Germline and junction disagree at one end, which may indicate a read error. The CDR3 DNA reads as TGTGCCAGCAGCTCCTATACCCGGGACAGGCGGGACTTT. It yields the protein CASSSYTRDRRDF. The chain joins TRBV7-2 to TRBJ1-1; 8 bases align to TRBD1. From germline, CDR1 is SGHTA and CDR2 FQGNSA. The CDR3 sequence is 13 residues long.

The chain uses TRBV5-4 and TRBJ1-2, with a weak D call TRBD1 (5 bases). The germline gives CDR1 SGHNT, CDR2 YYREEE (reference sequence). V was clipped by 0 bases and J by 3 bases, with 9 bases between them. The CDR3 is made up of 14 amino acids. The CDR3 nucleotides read TGTGCCAGCAGCTTGGAGGTCAGGGACTATGGCTACACCTTC. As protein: CASSLEVRDYGYTF.

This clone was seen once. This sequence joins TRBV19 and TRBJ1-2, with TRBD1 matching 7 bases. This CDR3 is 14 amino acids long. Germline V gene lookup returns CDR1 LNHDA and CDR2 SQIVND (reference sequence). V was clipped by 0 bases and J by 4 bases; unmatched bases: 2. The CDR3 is CASSIEGQLYGYTF. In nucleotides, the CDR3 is TGTGCCAGTAGTATAGAGGGACAGCTCTATGGCTACACCTTC.

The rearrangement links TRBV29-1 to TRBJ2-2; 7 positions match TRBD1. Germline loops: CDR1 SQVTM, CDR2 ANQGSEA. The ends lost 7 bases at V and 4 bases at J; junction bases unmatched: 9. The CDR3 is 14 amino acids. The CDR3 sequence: CSGTRGPGTGELFF. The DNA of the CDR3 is TGCAGCGGAACTAGGGGGCCGGGCACCGGGGAGCTGTTTTTT.

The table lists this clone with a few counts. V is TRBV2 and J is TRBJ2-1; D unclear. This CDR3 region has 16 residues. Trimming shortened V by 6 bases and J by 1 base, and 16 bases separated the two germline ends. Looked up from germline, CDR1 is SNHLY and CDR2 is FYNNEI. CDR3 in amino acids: CASSFDATGSYNEQFF. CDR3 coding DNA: TGTGCCAGCAGCTTCGATGCAACCGGGTCCTACAATGAGCAGTTCTTC.

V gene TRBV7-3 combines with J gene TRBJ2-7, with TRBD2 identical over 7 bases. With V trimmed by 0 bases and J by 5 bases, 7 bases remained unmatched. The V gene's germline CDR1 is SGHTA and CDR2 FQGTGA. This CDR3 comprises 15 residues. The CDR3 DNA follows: TGTGCCAGCAGCTTAACGTTGGCGGGAGACGACGAGCAGTACTTC. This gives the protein CASSLTLAGDDEQYF.

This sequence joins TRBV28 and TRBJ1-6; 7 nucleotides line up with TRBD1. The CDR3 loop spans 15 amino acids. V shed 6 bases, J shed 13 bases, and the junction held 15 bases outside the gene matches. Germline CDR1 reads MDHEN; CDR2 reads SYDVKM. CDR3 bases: TGTGCCAGCAGAAGACAGGGAAGCGGTATTTCGCCCCTCCACTTT. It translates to CASRRQGSGISPLHF.

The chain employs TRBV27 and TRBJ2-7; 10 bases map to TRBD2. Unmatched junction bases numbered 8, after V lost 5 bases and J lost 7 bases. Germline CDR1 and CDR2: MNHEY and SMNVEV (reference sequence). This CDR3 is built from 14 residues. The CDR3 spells CASSSGRASGEQYF. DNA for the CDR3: TGTGCCAGCAGTAGCGGGAGGGCCAGTGGGGAGCAGTACTTC.

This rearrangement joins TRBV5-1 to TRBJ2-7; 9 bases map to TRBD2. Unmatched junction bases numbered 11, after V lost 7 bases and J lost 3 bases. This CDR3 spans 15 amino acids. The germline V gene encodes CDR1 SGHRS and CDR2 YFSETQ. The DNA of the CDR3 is TGCGCCAGCGGGGAGACTAGCGGCTTTTACTACGAGCAGTACTTC. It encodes CASGETSGFYYEQYF.

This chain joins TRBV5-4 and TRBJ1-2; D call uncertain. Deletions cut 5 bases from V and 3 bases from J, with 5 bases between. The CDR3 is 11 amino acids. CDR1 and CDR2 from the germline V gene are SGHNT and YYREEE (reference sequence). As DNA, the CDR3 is TGTGCCAGCAGTAATGACTATGGCTACACCTTC. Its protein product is CASSNDYGYTF.

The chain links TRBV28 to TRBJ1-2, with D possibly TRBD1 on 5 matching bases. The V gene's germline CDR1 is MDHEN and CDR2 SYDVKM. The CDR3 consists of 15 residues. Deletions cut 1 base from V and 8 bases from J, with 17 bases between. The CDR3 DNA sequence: TGTGCCAGCAGTTTATTAGCCAGGGCTCTGGAAGGCTACACCTTC. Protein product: CASSLLARALEGYTF.

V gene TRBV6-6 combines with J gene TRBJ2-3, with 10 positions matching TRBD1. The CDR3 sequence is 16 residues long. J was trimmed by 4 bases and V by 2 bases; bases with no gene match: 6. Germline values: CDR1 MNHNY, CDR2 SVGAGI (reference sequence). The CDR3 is CASSYPPDRGPDTQYF. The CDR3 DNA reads TGTGCCAGCAGTTACCCCCCCGACAGGGGGCCAGATACGCAGTATTTT.

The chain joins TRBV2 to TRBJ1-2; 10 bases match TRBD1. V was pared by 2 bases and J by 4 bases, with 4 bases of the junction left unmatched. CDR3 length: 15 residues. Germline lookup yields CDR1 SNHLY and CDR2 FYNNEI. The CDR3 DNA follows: TGTGCCAGCAGTGAACCGGGGACAGGGGTCTATGGCTACACCTTC. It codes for CASSEPGTGVYGYTF.

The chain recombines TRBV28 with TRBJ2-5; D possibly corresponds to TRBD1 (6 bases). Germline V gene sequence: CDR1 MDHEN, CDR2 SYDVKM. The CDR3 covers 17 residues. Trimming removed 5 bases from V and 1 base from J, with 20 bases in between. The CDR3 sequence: CASSDRHRDPIQETQYF. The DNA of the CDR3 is TGTGCCAGCAGTGACCGCCACAGGGACCCAATCCAAGAGACCCAGTACTTC.

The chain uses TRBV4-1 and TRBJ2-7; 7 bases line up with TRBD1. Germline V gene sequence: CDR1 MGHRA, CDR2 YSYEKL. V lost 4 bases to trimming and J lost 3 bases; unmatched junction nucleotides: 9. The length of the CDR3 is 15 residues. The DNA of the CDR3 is TGCGCCAGCAGCCCCCTACCCGGGACAGTCTACGAGCAGTACTTC. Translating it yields CASSPLPGTVYEQYF.

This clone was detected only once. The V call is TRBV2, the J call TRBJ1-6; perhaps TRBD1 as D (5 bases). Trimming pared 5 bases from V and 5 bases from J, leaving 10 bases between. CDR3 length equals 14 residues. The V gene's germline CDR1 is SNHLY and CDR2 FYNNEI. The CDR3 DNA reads TGTGCCAGCAGTCTGGACACTAATAATTCACCCCTCCACTTT. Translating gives CASSLDTNNSPLHF.

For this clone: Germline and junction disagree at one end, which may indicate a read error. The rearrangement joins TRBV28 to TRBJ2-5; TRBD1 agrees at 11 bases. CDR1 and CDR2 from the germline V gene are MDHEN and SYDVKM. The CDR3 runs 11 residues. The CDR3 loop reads CASSAWDRGDF. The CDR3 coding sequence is TGTGCCAGCAGTGCCTGGGACAGGGGGGACTTC.

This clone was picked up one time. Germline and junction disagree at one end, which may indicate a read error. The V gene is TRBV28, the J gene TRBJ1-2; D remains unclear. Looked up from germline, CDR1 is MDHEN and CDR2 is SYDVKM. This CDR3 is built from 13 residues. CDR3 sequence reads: CASSLLTPGGYTF. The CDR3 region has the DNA TGTGCCAGCAGTTTACTGACACCCGGAGGCTATACCTTC.

This CDR3 is CASSLEPTGAQRRGYTF. CDR3 sequence (DNA): TGCGCCAGCAGCTTGGAACCTACAGGGGCCCAGCGCAGAGGCTACACCTTC. The rearrangement uses TRBV5-1 and TRBJ1-2; 7 positions match TRBD1. This CDR3 has 17 amino acids. J was trimmed by 8 bases and V by 0 bases; bases with no gene match: 16. In germline, CDR1 is SGHRS, CDR2 YFSETQ.

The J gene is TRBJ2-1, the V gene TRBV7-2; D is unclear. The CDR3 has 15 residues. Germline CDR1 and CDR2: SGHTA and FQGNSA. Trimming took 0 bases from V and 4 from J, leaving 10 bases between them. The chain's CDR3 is CASSLAKAIYNEQFF. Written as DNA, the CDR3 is TGTGCCAGCAGCTTAGCAAAAGCAATATACAATGAGCAGTTCTTC. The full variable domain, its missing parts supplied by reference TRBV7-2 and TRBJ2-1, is GAGVSQSPSNKVTEKGKDVELRCDPISGHTALYWYRQSLGQGLEFLIYFQGNSAPDKSGLPSDRFSAERTGGSVSTLTIQRTQQEDSAVYLCASSLAKAIYNEQFFGPGTRLTVL.

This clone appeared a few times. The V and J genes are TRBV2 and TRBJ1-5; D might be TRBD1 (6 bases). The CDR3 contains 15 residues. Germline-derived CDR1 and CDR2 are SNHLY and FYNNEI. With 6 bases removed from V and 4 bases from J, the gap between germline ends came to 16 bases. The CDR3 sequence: CASSRAGGGNQPQHF. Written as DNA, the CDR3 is TGTGCCAGCAGCCGGGCGGGAGGGGGGAATCAGCCCCAGCATTTT.

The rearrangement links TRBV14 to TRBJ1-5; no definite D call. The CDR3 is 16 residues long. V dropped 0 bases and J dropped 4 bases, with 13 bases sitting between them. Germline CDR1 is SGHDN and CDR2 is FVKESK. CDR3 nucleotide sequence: TGTGCCAGCAGCCAAGAAACGCGAGATACTAATCAGCCCCAGCATTTT. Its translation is CASSQETRDTNQPQHF.

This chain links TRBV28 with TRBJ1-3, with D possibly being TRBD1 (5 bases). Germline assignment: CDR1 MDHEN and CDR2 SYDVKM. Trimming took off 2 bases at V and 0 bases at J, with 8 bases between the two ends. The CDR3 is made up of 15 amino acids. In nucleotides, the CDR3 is TGTGCCAGCAGTTTAAAGGGGAACTCTGGAAACACCATATATTTT. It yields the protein CASSLKGNSGNTIYF. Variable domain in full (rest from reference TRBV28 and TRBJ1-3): DVKVTQSSRYLVKRTGEKVFLECVQDMDHENMFWYRQDPGLGLRLIYFSYDVKMKEKGDIPEGYSVSREKKERFSLILESASTNQTSMYLCASSLKGNSGNTIYFGEGSWLTVV.